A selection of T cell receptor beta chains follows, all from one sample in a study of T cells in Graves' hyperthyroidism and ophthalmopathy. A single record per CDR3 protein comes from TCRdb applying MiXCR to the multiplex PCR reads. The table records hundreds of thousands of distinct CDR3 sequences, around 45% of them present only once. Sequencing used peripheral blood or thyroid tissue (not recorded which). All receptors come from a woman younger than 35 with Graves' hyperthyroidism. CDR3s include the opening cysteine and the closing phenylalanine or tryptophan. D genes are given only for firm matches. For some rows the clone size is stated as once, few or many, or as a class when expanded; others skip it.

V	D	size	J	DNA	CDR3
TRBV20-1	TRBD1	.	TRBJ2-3	TGCAGTGCGGGTGGACAGGGTGTAGATACGCAGTATTTT	CSAGGQGVDTQYF
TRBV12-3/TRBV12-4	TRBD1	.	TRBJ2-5	TGTGCCAGCAGTGAAGACAGGGGGGAGGTAGGGACCCAGTACTTC	CASSEDRGEVGTQYF
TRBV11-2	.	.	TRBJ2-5	TGTGCCAGCAGCCCACCTTATGTAAAGACCCAGTACTTC	CASSPPYVKTQYF
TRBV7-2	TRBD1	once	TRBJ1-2	TGTGCCAGCATCCAAGAAGGGGGCGGCTACACCTTC	CASIQEGGGYTF
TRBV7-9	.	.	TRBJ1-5	TGTGCCAGCAGCTCCAGTTATCAGCCCCAGCATTTT	CASSSSYQPQHF
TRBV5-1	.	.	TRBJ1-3	TGCGCCAGCAGCCTGCCGGGAATTGGAAACACCATATATTTT	CASSLPGIGNTIYF
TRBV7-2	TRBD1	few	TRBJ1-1	TGTGCCAGCGGATTTCGGACAGGGGGCCCAGCTTTCTTT	CASGFRTGGPAFF
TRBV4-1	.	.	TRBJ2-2	TGCGCCAGCAGCCCCACTAGCTTGAACACCGGGGAGCTGTTTTTT	CASSPTSLNTGELFF
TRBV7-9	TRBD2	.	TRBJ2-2	TGTGCCAGCAGGCCTCAGGCGGGGGCCGGGGAGCTGTTTTTT	CASRPQAGAGELFF
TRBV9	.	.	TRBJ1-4	TGTGCCAGCAGCCAAGATCTGAGGCCAGGGTTGGATGAAAAACTGTTTTTT	CASSQDLRPGLDEKLFF
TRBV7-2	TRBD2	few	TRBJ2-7	TGTGCCAGCAGCCTGGGACTAGCGGCCTCCTACGAGCAGTACTTC	CASSLGLAASYEQYF
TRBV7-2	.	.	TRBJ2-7	TGTGCCAGCAGCTCCGGGACCGCCTATGAGGAGCAGTACTTC	CASSSGTAYEEQYF
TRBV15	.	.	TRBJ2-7	TGTGCCACCAGCAGAAGGGACGGCAGCGAGCAGTACTTC	CATSRRDGSEQYF
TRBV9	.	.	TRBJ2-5	TGTGCCAGCAGCCAACGGGGGAGGCAAGAGACCCAGTACTTC	CASSQRGRQETQYF
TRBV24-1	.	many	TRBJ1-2	TGTGCCACCAGTGACAGCCGCGTCAACTATGGCTACACCTTC	CATSDSRVNYGYTF
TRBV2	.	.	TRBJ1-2	TGTGCCAGCAGCACCGGGACTACCTATGGCTACACCTTC	CASSTGTTYGYTF
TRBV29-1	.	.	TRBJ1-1	TGCAGCTTGAATCTTGATGACCTCACTGAAGCTTTCTTT	CSLNLDDLTEAFF
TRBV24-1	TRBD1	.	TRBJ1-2	TGTGCCACCAGTGATAGCGGACAGGGGAGCGCTGGCTACACCTTC	CATSDSGQGSAGYTF
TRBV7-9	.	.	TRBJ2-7	TGTGCCAGCACCACCACAGGATTAAGCTCCTACGAGCAGTACTTC	CASTTTGLSSYEQYF
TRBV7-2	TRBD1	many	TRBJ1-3	TGTGCCAGCACCTCTCCGGGACAGGGGATTGGAAACACCATATATTTT	CASTSPGQGIGNTIYF
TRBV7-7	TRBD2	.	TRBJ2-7	TGTGCCAGCAGCTTAAGTAGCGGGGGTTCCTACGAGCAGTACTTC	CASSLSSGGSYEQYF
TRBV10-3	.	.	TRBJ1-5	TGTGCCATCAGTGAGTTGGGGATTTTACCAGGGCCCCAGCATTTT	CAISELGILPGPQHF
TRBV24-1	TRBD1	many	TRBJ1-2	TGTGCCACCAGTGATTTGAGGGGACAGGTGGCGAGCTACACCTTC	CATSDLRGQVASYTF
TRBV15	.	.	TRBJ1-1	TGTGCCACCAGCCTTACTCGACAGGACTCTGAAGCTTTCTTT	CATSLTRQDSEAFF
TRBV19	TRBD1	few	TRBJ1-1	TGTGCCAGTAGTGTTTCACAGGGGAGAAACACTGAAGCTTTCTTT	CASSVSQGRNTEAFF